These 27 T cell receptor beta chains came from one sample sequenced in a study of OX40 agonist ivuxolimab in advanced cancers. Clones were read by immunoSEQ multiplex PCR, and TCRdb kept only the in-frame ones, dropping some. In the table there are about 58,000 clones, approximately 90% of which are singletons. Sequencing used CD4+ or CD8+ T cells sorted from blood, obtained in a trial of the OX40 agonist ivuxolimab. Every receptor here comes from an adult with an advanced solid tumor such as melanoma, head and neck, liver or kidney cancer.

The CDR3: CASSPGVAETQYF. In DNA, the CDR3 is TGCGCCAGCAGCCCCGGGGTCGCGGAGACCCAGTACTTC. The rearrangement uses TRBV5-1 and TRBJ2-5; TRBD2 might be the D (5 bases). The germline V and J ends were trimmed by 4 bases and 5 bases, with 12 bases remaining between them. The CDR3 is 13 amino acids. The germline V gene has CDR1 SGHRS and CDR2 YFSETQ.

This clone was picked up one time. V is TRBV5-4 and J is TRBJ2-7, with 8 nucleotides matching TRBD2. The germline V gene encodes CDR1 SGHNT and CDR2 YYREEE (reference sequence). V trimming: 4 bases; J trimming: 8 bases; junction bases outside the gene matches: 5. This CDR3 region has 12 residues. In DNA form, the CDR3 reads TGTGCCAGCAGCAGAGGACTAGCCCAGCAGTACTTC. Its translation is CASSRGLAQQYF.

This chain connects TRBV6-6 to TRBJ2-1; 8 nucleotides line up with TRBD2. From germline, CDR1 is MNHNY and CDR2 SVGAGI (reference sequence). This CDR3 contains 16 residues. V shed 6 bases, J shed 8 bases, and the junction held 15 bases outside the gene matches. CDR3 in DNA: TGTGCCAGCAGCCGGCGCGTCAGCGGGAGAGGAGATGAGCAGTTCTTC. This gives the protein CASSRRVSGRGDEQFF.

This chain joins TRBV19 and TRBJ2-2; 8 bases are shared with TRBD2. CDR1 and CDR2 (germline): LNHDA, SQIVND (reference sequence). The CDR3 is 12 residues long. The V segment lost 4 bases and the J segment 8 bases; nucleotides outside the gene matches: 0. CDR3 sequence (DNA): TGTGCCAGTAGTAGACTAGCGGGGGAGCTGTTTTTT. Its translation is CASSRLAGELFF.

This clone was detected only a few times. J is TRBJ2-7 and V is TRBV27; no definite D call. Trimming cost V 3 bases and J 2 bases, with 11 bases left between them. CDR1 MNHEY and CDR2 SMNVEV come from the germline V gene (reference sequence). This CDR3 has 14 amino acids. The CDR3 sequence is CASSFMGIPYEQYF. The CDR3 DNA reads TGTGCCAGCAGTTTCATGGGTATTCCCTACGAGCAGTACTTC.

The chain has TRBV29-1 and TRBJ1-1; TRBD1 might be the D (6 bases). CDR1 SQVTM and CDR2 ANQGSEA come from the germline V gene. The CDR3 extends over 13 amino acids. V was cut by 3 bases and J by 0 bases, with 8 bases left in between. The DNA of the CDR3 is TGCAGCGTTGAGAGGGGGGTGAACACTGAAGCTTTCTTT. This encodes CSVERGVNTEAFF. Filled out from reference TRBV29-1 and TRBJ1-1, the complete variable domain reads SAVISQKPSRDICQRGTSLTIQCQVDSQVTMMFWYRQQPGQSLTLIATANQGSEATYESGFVIDKFPISRPNLTFSTLTVSNMSPEDSSIYLCSVERGVNTEAFFGQGTRLTVV.

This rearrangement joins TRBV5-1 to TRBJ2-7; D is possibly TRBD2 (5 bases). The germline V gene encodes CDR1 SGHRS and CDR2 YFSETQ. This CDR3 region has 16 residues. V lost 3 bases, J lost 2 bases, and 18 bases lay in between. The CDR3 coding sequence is TGCGCCAGCAGCTATTCCCGGGATCCCGCCCCCTACGAGCAGTACTTC. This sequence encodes CASSYSRDPAPYEQYF. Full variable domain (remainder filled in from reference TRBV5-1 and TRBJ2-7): KAGVTQTPRYLIKTRGQQVTLSCSPISGHRSVSWYQQTPGQGLQFLFEYFSETQRNKGNFPGRFSGRQFSNSRSEMNVSTLELGDSALYLCASSYSRDPAPYEQYFGPGTRLTVT.

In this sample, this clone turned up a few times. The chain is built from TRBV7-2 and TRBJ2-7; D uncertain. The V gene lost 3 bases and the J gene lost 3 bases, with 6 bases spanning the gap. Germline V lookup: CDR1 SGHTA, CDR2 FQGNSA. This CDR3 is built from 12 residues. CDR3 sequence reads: CASSFNYYEQYF. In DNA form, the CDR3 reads TGTGCCAGCAGCTTTAACTACTACGAGCAGTACTTC.

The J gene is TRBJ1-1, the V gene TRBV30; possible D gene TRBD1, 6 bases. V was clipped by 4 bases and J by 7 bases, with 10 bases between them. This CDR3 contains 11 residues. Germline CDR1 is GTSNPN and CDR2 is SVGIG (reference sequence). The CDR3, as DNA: TGTGCCTGGACCACGGGACATGAAGCTTTCTTT. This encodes CAWTTGHEAFF. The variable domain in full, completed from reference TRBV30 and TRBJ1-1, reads SQTIHQWPATLVQPVGSPLSLECTVEGTSNPNLYWYRQAAGRGLQLLFYSVGIGQISSEVPQNLSASRPQDRQFILSSKKLLLSDSGFYLCAWTTGHEAFFGQGTRLTVV.

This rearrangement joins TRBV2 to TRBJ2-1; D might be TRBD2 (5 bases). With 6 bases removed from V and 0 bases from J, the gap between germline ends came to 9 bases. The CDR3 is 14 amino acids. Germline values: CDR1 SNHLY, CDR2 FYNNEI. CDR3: CASRPRGSYNEQFF. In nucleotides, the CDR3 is TGTGCCAGCAGACCTCGGGGCTCCTACAATGAGCAGTTCTTC.

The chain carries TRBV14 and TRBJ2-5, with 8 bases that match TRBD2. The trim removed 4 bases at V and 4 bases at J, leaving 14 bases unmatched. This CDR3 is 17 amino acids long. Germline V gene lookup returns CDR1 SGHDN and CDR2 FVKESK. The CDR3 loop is CASSRRTSRRSSETQYF. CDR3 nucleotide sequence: TGTGCCAGCAGCCGTCGGACTAGCAGGAGATCATCAGAGACCCAGTACTTC.

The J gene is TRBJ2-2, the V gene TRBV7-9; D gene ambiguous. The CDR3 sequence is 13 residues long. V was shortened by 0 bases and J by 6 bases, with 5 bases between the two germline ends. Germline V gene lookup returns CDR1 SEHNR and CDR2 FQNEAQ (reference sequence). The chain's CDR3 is CASSLALAGELFF. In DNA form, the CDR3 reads TGTGCCAGCAGCTTAGCGCTAGCCGGGGAGCTGTTTTTT.

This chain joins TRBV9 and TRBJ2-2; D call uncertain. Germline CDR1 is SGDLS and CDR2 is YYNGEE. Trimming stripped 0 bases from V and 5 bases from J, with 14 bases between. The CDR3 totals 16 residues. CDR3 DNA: TGTGCCAGCAGCGTAGGGCACGGGTTAGGAACCGGGGAGCTGTTTTTT. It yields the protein CASSVGHGLGTGELFF.

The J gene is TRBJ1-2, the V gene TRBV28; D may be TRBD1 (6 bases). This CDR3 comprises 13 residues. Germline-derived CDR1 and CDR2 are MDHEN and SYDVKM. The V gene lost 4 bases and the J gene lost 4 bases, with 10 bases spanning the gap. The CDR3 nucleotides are TGTGCCAGCAGTTGGACAGCTTTCTATGGCTACACCTTC. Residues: CASSWTAFYGYTF.

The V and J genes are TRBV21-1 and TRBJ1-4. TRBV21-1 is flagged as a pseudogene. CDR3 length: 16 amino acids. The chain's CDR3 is CASSKVFPWKNEKLFF. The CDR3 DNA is TGTGCCAGCAGCAAAGTATTTCCGTGGAAAAATGAAAAACTGTTTTTT.

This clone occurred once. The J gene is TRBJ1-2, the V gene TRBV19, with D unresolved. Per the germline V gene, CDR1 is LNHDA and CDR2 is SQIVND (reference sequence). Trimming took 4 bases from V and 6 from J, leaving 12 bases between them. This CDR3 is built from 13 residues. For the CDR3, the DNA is TGTGCCAGTAGTACCCAAGTGGGTGATGGCTACACCTTC. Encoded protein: CASSTQVGDGYTF.

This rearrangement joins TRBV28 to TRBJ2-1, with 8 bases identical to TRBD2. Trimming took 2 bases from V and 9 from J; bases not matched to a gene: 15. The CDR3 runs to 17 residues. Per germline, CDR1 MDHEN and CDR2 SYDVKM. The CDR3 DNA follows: TGTGCCAGCAGTTTACCCCCTCCGGGAGGGCCTTTTGGTGAGCAGTTCTTC. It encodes CASSLPPPGGPFGEQFF.

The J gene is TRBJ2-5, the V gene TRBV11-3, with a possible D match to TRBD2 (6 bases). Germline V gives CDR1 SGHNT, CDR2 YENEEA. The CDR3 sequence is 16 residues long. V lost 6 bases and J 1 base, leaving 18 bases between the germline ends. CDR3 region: CASSGGAGTPQETQYF. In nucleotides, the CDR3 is TGTGCCAGCAGTGGAGGGGCGGGAACCCCCCAAGAGACCCAGTACTTC.

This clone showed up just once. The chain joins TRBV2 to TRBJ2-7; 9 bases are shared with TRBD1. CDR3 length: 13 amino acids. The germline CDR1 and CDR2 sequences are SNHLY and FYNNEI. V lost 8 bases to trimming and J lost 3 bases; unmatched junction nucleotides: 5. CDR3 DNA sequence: TGTGCCAGCGGGGGACAGGGACTCTACGAGCAGTACTTC. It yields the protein CASGGQGLYEQYF.

CDR3 loop: CASSESGRAGGFDEQFF. The CDR3 nucleotides read TGTGCCAGCAGTGAATCCGGCAGGGCGGGAGGGTTCGATGAGCAGTTCTTC. V gene TRBV6-1 combines with J gene TRBJ2-1; 9 nucleotides line up with TRBD2. J was trimmed by 8 bases and V by 2 bases; bases with no gene match: 13. The CDR3 is made up of 17 amino acids. Germline CDR1 is MNHNS and CDR2 is SASEGT.

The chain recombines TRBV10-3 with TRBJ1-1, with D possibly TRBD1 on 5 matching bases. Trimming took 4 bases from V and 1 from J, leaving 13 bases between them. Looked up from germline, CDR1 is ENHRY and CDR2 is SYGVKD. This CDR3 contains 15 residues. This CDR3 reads CAISVGGIENTEAFF. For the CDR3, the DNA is TGTGCCATCAGTGTTGGGGGAATAGAGAACACTGAAGCTTTCTTT.

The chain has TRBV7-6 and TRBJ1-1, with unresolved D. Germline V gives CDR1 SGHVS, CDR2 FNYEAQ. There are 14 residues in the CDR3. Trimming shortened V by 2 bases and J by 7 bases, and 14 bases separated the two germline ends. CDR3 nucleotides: TGTGCCAGCAGCTTATACGGCAACTCCGGTGAAGCTTTCTTT. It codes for CASSLYGNSGEAFF. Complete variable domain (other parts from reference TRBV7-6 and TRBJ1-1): GAGVSQSPRYKVTKRGQDVALRCDPISGHVSLYWYRQALGQGPEFLTYFNYEAQQDKSGLPNDRFSAERPEGSISTLTIQRTEQRDSAMYRCASSLYGNSGEAFFGQGTRLTVV.

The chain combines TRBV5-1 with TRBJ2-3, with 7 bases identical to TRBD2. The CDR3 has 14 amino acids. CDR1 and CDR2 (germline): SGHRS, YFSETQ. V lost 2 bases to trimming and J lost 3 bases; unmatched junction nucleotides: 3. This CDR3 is CASSFSGLTDTQYF. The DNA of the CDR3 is TGCGCCAGCAGCTTTAGCGGGCTTACAGATACGCAGTATTTT.

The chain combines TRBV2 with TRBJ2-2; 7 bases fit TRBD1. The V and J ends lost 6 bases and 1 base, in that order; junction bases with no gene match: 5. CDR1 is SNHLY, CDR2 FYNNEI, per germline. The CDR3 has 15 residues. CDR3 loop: CASRARTGNTGELFF. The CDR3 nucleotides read TGTGCCAGCAGGGCTCGGACAGGGAACACCGGGGAGCTGTTTTTT. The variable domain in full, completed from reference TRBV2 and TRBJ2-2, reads EPEVTQTPSHQVTQMGQEVILRCVPISNHLYFYWYRQILGQKVEFLVSFYNNEISEKSEIFDDQFSVERPDGSNFTLKIRSTKLEDSAMYFCASRARTGNTGELFFGEGSRLTVL.

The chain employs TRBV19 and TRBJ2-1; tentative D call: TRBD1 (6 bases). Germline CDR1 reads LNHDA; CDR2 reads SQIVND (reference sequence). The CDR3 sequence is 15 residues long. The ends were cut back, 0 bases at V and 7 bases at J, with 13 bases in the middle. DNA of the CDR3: TGTGCCAGTAGTATAGATAGGACAGCCCGTAATGAGCAGTTCTTC. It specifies CASSIDRTARNEQFF.

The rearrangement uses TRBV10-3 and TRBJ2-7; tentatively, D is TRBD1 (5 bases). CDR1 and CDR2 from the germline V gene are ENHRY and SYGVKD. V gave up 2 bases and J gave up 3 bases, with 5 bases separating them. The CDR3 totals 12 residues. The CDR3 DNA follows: TGTGCCATCAGTGAGAGGGGCTACGAGCAGTACTTC. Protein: CAISERGYEQYF.

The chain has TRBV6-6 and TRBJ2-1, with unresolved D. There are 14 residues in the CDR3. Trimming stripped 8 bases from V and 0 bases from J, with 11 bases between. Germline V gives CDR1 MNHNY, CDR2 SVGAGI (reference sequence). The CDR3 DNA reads TGTGCCAGCCGTCGGGCTAGCTCCTACAATGAGCAGTTCTTC. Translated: CASRRASSYNEQFF.